A selection of T cell receptor beta chains follows, all from one sample in a study of cytomegalovirus exposure and HLA in healthy donors. Libraries were prepared by immunoSEQ multiplex PCR; TCRdb keeps only in-frame clonotypes and omits some of them. This sample carries some 200,000 clones, over 65% of them seen once, and the ten largest clones take 0.63%. Sequencing was done on a sample of PBMCs. The receptors come from a man aged 18 to 29 in good health and CMV-seronegative. The conserved cysteine and the conserved F or W are not part of the CDR3 here. Fields, in order: V gene, J gene, CDR3 length, CDR3 protein.

TRBV14	TRBJ1-5	11	ASSPGLGQPQH
TRBV10-3	TRBJ2-1	12	AISESTGYNEQF
TRBV4-1	TRBJ2-5	15	ASSQSLHRRGQETQY
TRBV7-8	TRBJ2-7	12	ASSLQRVSYEQY
TRBV6-6	TRBJ2-7	13	ASRLGLAATLEQY
TRBV9	TRBJ2-3	13	ASSVEGAVTDTQY
TRBV7-9	TRBJ1-2	13	SSSSEAGGAYGYT
TRBV6-5	TRBJ2-1	10	ASSYNLNEQF
TRBV6-5	TRBJ1-1	14	ASSYSTGVANTEAF
TRBV2	TRBJ1-1	9	ASNGGTEAF
TRBV5-6	TRBJ2-7	13	ASSAREGAAYEQY
TRBV6-1	TRBJ2-3	14	ASSDRPGQDTDTQY
TRBV28	TRBJ1-6	13	ASRPQGYYNSPLH
TRBV28	TRBJ1-3	12	ASRSGSSGNTIY
TRBV6-1	TRBJ2-1	14	ASSELGLAGYNEQF
TRBV7-3	TRBJ2-5	11	ASSYGGSETQY
TRBV6-5	TRBJ1-2	13	ASSSSGTANYGYT
TRBV5-1	TRBJ2-1	11	ASSLDFNNEQF
TRBV5-1	TRBJ2-7	14	ASSPEGQSSSYEQY
TRBV25-1	TRBJ1-5	11	ASSDSIDQPQH
TRBV29-1	TRBJ2-7	12	SVGQGGYSYEQY
TRBV11-2	TRBJ2-5	10	ASTSYEPAQY
TRBV14	TRBJ2-3	13	ASSRLTGTQATQY
TRBV9	TRBJ2-3	15	ASSVGGLAGASDTQY
TRBV6-1	TRBJ1-5	11	ASSPFSVQPQH
TRBV5-4	TRBJ2-3	12	ASSPSGPKDTQY
TRBV18	TRBJ2-7	9	ASSPGGALY
TRBV28	TRBJ2-7	13	ASSSLAGGLYEQY
TRBV5-1	TRBJ2-5	13	ASSPTTGGAEAQY
TRBV4-2	TRBJ2-3	14	ASSQGGTGSGDTQY
TRBV19	TRBJ1-5	11	ASSIGVEEPQH
TRBV7-8	TRBJ1-3	12	ASSFWTSGNTIY
TRBV6-1	TRBJ2-2	13	ATTKGQGNTGELF
TRBV4-1	TRBJ2-7	14	ASSQDLLAGRYEQY
TRBV28	TRBJ2-7	13	ASSLPEGAIYEQY
TRBV30	TRBJ2-7	10	AWSVLGGEQY
TRBV29-1	TRBJ1-1	12	SVSNRGGSTEAF
TRBV10-3	TRBJ2-1	14	AISARTGRTYNEQF
TRBV6-9	TRBJ2-1	13	ASSELRGAYNEQF
TRBV30	TRBJ1-2	9	AWSQAGGYT
TRBV4-1	TRBJ1-2	12	ASSQDLGDNGYT
TRBV28	TRBJ1-2	11	ASTLTGTYGYT
TRBV27	TRBJ1-2	13	ASSVKGMANYGYT
TRBV28	TRBJ2-7	13	ASRSGQGHSYEQY
TRBV7-9	TRBJ1-1	13	ASSLTGSKDTEAF